This T cell receptor (beta chain) appears in the sequencing data of a study of control samples from healthy donors and cancer patients. The assay was immunoSEQ multiplex PCR, and TCRdb's table has in-frame clones only and misses some. The table lists approximately 87,000 clones, more than 85% of them singletons. Germline CDR1 and CDR2: SGHTA and FQGNSA. The CDR3 loop spans 16 amino acids. V was pared by 5 bases and J by 5 bases, with 14 bases of the junction left unmatched. The source is a woman between 50 and 59 years old in good health. Sequencing input: blood. This sequence joins TRBV7-2 and TRBJ2-5; TRBD1 aligns across 7 bases. The CDR3 bases are TGTGCCAGCAGCCTACGACAGGGTCGGATGGGGGAGACCCAGTACTTC. Protein sequence: CASSLRQGRMGETQYF.